The entry below describes one TCR beta chain. What antigen it recognizes has not been identified. Nothing much larger sits one base from this clone, and base qualities are not available. The sample originates from a study of shared clonotypes between healthy human individuals (dated by TCRdb to the early 2020s). About the study as a whole: A few men and a couple of women, aged 18 to 49 years, made up the cohort. Per donor, leukapheresis produced somewhere between about 0.8 and 9 billion PBMCs. Different laboratories and diverse techniques were used to prepare libraries and sequence TCR repertoires, to increase sequencing depth and limit assay-specific biases. The study deeply sequenced blood TCR repertoires of roughly five healthy adults to estimate repertoire size and the extent of clonotype sharing between individuals. For each donor, CD4 naive and CD4 memory were each given three plates, CD8 naive was given two plates, and CD8 memory was given one plate.

Trimming removed 5 bases from V and 2 bases from J, leaving 13 bases between the germline ends. The CDR3 measures 14 amino acids from cysteine to phenylalanine. Only the CDR3 DNA is retained, 42 bases long and in frame from the first base. CDR1 and CDR2 are drawn from the germline V gene: KGHSH, LQKENI. Using the deep immunoSEQ assay, multiplex PCR amplified TCR CDR3 regions from genomic DNA. For each cell subset, the extracted genomic DNA was distributed evenly across all wells of several immunoSEQ 96-well plates, and each plate served as one replicate. For sorted subsets, approximately 200 ng of genomic DNA, equivalent to roughly 30,000 T cell genomes, went into each replicate PCR. Purified libraries were quantified with a Qubit 3.0 fluorometer, sized on a Bioanalyzer 2100, and re-quantified with the KAPA Library Quantification kit. Every immunoSEQ 96-well plate was sequenced on a dedicated single-read 150-cycle Illumina NextSeq 550 flow cell. In the paper's pipeline: Because the immunoSEQ output held only junctional sequences and lacked quality scores, the filtering could not match the filtering applied to full-length reads. To assign V/J genes and CDR3, sequences were annotated against IMGT germline references using PyIR, a Python wrapper for IgBLAST v1.9. Reads were filtered out if the reads had weak V/J assignments (E-value above 1e-6), no CDR3, stop codons, out-of-frame junctions, or ambiguous translated residues. A V3J clonotype was defined by an identical inferred V gene, J gene, and CDR3 amino acid sequence. The percentage overlap between two repertoires was calculated by dividing the number of shared unique clonotypes by the size of the smaller repertoire. Three approaches were used to assess repertoire richness: RTK rarefaction, the Chao1 estimator, and Recon v2.1 estimates of unobserved clonotypes. OLGA was used to compute generation probabilities for all TCRbeta clonotypes that the gDNA method yielded from a handful of donors. This immuneACCESS table, as held by TCRdb, lists in-frame sequences with V and J called but not all clones. Of the missing ones, under half trace to an unresolved V gene in checked studies; the others have no known cause. That table supplies the V and J calls and clone size; D and trimming were determined from the DNA. The sample data list about 960,000 clones, and more than 75% of these were observed just once. Together, the top ten hold 1.5% of the sample.

Donors were healthy HIV-negative adults with no recently reported acute infections or vaccinations. Only Caucasian adults living in Nashville, Tennessee, USA were represented among the donors. CD4+ T cells were enriched through magnetic negative selection, after which naive cells were positively selected on CD45RA and the remaining negative fraction served as the memory subset. Blood was collected by leukapheresis, and PBMCs were isolated by Ficoll-Histopaque density gradient centrifugation and then cryopreserved in liquid nitrogen vapor phase. Purity and quantity of every magnetically sorted T cell population were checked by analytical flow cytometry. Each sorted fraction had its genomic DNA isolated and then quantified by UV absorbance on a Nanodrop 2000c. The paper's findings and limits, for the study overall: Naive subsets generally had larger estimated clonotype richness than memory subsets. Incomplete sequencing was indicated by rarefaction of sorted-subset datasets, despite the large sequencing depth. The small number of donors limited the genetic and exposure-history diversity represented. Sharing across several donors was observed for about 5% of naive CD4, 3% to 4% of naive CD8, 2% to 2.5% of memory CD4, and around 0.44% of memory CD8 clonotypes. Clonotypes shared by all four sorted-subset donors showed higher generation probabilities than non-shared clonotypes. Only blood was sampled, and tissue TCR repertoires likely differ from those in blood. Based on pairwise subsampling, the degree of clonotype sharing among donors was expected to be affected by sequencing depth.

This TCR was sampled from a man aged 18 to 29 in good health. The specimen sequenced was memory CD4+ T cells sorted from blood. What the cell subset or site label conveys for this sample: CD45RA-negative fraction. This chain joins TRBV18 to TRBJ2-7, with the D gene not confidently named. The CDR3 region: CASSALAATYEQYF. The sequenced DNA: TGTGCCAGCTCAGCCCTCGCAGCGACCTACGAGCAGTACTTC.